This T cell receptor (beta chain) was sequenced in a study of T cells expressing NK-cell markers. General study results and limits: A few donors' CD3+CD56-NKG2C+ cells were dominated by the same clonotypes. There remained a lack of clarity about HCMV specificity of expanded NKG2C+ T cell clones.

Comment on this clonotype: Its antigen is unidentified.

The germline gives CDR1 MNHEY, CDR2 SVGAGI. The CDR3 is 17 amino acids. TCRdb re-called the 5' RACE reads; one entry per CDR3 protein, DNA not given. The clone table shows 500,000 or so distinct CDR3 sequences, with the ten largest holding approximately 3.6%. The sample was blood T cells: a sorted CD56 or NKG2C T cell subset, CD4+ or CD8+ T cells, or bulk PBMC T cells (not recorded which). This sequence was found in a man aged 18 to 29 in good health. This sequence joins TRBV6-5 and TRBJ2-7; the TRBD1 assignment by TCRdb is unverifiable without DNA. CDR3 loop: CASSFSHWGDRHYEQYF.